The 9 T cell receptor beta chains given below trace back to one sample, sequenced in a study of beta chain features in type 1 diabetes. Reverse transcription of all isolated RNA meant that expressed TCRB transcripts were sequenced. The method was immunoSEQ multiplex PCR; TCRdb's version includes in-frame clones alone and lacks a portion of them. The sample yields around 400,000 clones, around 12% seen once. The sequencing input was naive CD4+ T cells from blood. Receptor source: a man aged 18 to 29 in good health.

Only a few counts were recorded for this clone. CDR3 bases: TGTGCCAGCAGTGAAGACAGAATTTACCGCTACACCTTC. It encodes CASSEDRIYRYTF. V usage is TRBV6-1 and J usage is TRBJ1-2; no clear D. Germline values: CDR1 MNHNS, CDR2 SASEGT. This CDR3 has 13 residues. The V and J ends lost 1 base and 9 bases respectively, with 12 bases between them.

The gene calls are TRBV29-1 and TRBJ2-5, with TRBD2 matching over 8 bases. The CDR3 runs to 12 residues. With V trimmed by 2 bases and J by 5 bases, 1 base remained unmatched. Germline lookup yields CDR1 SQVTM and CDR2 ANQGSEA. CDR3 nucleotides: TGCAGCGTTGAATCTAGCGGGGAGACCCAGTACTTC. Its protein product is CSVESSGETQYF.

This clone turned up a few times. The V call is TRBV7-6, the J call TRBJ1-5, with 7 bases matching TRBD1. The CDR3 covers 16 residues. Trimming took 1 base from V and 2 from J; bases not matched to a gene: 5. Germline CDR1 SGHVS, CDR2 FNYEAQ. The CDR3: CASSLGAGGGNQPQHF. The CDR3, as DNA: TGTGCCAGCAGCTTAGGGGCAGGGGGAGGCAATCAGCCCCAGCATTTT.

This clone was observed a few times. The V call is TRBV11-1, the J call TRBJ2-7, with 11 bases aligning to TRBD1. Germline assignment: CDR1 SGHAT and CDR2 FQDESV (reference sequence). The V gene end was trimmed by 0 bases and the J gene end by 2 bases; junction bases not matched to a gene: 3. The CDR3 runs to 16 residues. The CDR3 spells CASSLAPGQGAYEQYF. CDR3 coding DNA: TGTGCCAGCAGCTTAGCCCCGGGACAGGGGGCCTACGAGCAGTACTTC.

The sample holds a few counts of this clone. The chain uses TRBV6-5 and TRBJ2-7, with TRBD1 matching over 8 bases. The germline gives CDR1 MNHEY, CDR2 SVGAGI. There are 15 residues in the CDR3. Losses at the gene ends were 5 bases for V and 2 bases for J; bases not matched to a gene: 8. The CDR3, as DNA: TGTGCCAGCAGTAAAGGGACAGGTCAACCCTACGAGCAGTACTTC. It specifies CASSKGTGQPYEQYF.

DNA of the CDR3: TGTGCCAGCAGCCATGGAGAGTCCGCGGAAGCTTTCTTT. Translated, it gives CASSHGESAEAFF. The rearrangement uses TRBV4-2 and TRBJ1-1; D is unclear. Germline CDR1 is LGHNA and CDR2 is YNFKEQ. CDR3 length: 13 amino acids. Trimming removed 3 bases from V and 8 bases from J, with 13 bases in between.

This chain joins TRBV7-9 and TRBJ2-5; 8 bases agree with TRBD1. CDR1 and CDR2 from the germline V gene are SEHNR and FQNEAQ (reference sequence). The V and J ends lost 4 bases and 5 bases, in that order; junction bases with no gene match: 9. The CDR3 has 15 amino acids. The CDR3 DNA reads as TGTGCCAGCAGCTCCCAGACAGGGGCGCGGGAGACCCAGTACTTC. Translated, it gives CASSSQTGARETQYF.

The chain employs TRBV30 and TRBJ1-2; D call uncertain. This CDR3 region has 12 residues. Germline CDR1 GTSNPN, CDR2 SVGIG (reference sequence). V was clipped by 3 bases and J by 6 bases, with 11 bases between them. The CDR3 protein is CAWSSGGHGYTF. CDR3 DNA sequence: TGTGCCTGGAGCTCCGGAGGTCATGGCTACACCTTC. The variable domain in full, completed from reference TRBV30 and TRBJ1-2, reads SQTIHQWPATLVQPVGSPLSLECTVEGTSNPNLYWYRQAAGRGLQLLFYSVGIGQISSEVPQNLSASRPQDRQFILSSKKLLLSDSGFYLCAWSSGGHGYTFGSGTRLTVV.

The gene calls are TRBV4-3 and TRBJ2-3; TRBD2 might be the D (6 bases). Germline-derived CDR1 and CDR2 are LGHNA and YSLEER. The CDR3 is 15 residues long. The V end lost 1 base, the J end lost 5 bases, and 13 bases lay between the germline ends. CDR3 protein: CASSQVGSWEDTQYF. Written as DNA, the CDR3 is TGCGCCAGCAGCCAAGTCGGGAGCTGGGAAGATACGCAGTATTTT.